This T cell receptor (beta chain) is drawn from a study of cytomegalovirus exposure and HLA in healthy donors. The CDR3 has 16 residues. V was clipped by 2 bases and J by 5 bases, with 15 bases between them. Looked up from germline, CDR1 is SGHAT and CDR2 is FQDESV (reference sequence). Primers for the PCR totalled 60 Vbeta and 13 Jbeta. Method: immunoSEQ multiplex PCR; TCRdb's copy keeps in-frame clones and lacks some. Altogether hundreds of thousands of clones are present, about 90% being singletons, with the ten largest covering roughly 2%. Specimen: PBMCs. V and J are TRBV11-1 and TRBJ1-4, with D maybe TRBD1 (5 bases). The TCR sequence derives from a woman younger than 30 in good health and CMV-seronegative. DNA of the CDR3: TGTGCCAGCAGCTTATCTACGCGGAGGGGAAATGAAAAACTGTTTTTT. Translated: CASSLSTRRGNEKLFF.